This record covers a single T cell receptor beta chain. Its antigen is not known. The CDR3 consists of 16 residues. The germline V gene has CDR1 MNHEY and CDR2 SVGAGI. The germline V and J ends were trimmed by 4 bases and 2 bases, with 14 bases remaining between them. Via MiXCR, TCRdb re-called the RT-PCR reads, giving one row per CDR3 protein. The table shows about 780,000 distinct CDR3 sequences, with about a fifth occurring only once. The record originates from a study of response to subunit inactivated influenza vaccine. Study conclusions and caveats: It was suggested by the authors that few new T cells are recruited by each seasonal influenza vaccination.

This rearrangement joins TRBV6-5 to TRBJ2-2; possibly TRBD1 for D (5 bases). The sample in question was PBMCs from blood, obtained 4 to 6 days after vaccination. This receptor was identified in a man aged 50 to 59 who received an inactivated influenza vaccine. The CDR3 sequence: CASSFLGQGNTGELFF. In DNA form, the CDR3 reads TGTGCCAGCAGTTTCCTTGGGCAGGGTAACACCGGGGAGCTGTTTTTT.